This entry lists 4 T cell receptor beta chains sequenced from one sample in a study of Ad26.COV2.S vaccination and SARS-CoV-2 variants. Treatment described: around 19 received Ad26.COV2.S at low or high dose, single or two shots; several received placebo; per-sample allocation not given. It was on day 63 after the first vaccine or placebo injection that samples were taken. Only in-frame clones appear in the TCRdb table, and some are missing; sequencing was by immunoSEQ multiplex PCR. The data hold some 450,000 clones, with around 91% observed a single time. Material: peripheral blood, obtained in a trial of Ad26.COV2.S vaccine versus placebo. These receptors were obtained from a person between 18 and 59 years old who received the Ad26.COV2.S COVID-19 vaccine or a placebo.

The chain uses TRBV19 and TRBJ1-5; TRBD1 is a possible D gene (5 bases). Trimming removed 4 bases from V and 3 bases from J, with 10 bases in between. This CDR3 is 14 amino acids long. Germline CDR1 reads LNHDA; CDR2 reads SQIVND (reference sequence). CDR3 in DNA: TGTGCCAGTAGTACGTCAGGACACAATCAGCCCCAGCATTTT. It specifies CASSTSGHNQPQHF.

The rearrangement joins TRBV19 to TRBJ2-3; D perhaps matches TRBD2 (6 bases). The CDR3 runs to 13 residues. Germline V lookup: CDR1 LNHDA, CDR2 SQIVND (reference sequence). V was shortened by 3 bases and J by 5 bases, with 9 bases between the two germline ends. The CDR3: CASSISAGDTQYF. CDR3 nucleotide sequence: TGTGCCAGTAGTATCTCAGCGGGAGATACGCAGTATTTT.

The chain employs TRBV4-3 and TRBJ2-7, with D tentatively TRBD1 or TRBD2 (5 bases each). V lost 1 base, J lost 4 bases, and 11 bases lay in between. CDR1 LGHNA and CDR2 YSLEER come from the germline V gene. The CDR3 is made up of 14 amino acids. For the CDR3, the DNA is TGCGCCAGCAGCCAAGGATCAGGGACGTACGAGCAGTACTTC. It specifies CASSQGSGTYEQYF.

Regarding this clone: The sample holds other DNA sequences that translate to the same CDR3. The CDR3 DNA follows: TGTGCCAGCAGCGTCGCGGGGGGCTCCTACAATGAGCAGTTCTTC. Its protein product is CASSVAGGSYNEQFF. The chain uses TRBV9 and TRBJ2-1; 8 nucleotides line up with TRBD2. The J segment lost 0 bases and the V segment lost 2 bases, leaving 1 base of the junction unmatched. This CDR3 is built from 15 residues. Germline V gene lookup returns CDR1 SGDLS and CDR2 YYNGEE.